This T cell receptor (beta chain) comes out of a study of CD8 T cells in ankylosing spondylitis. The study, taken as a whole, reports: Before this, some motif variants had been reported in reactive arthritis synovial fluid and blood. Reported data indicate significant enrichment of disease-linked clones within matched ankylosing spondylitis synovial fluid.

This clonotype was picked up many times. The antigen is undetermined. TCRdb processed the 5' RACE reads anew with MiXCR; each CDR3 protein has one entry. There are around 100,000 distinct CDR3 sequences in the sample; about 25% occur only once, and approximately 13% lies in the top ten. In germline, CDR1 is DFQATT, CDR2 SNEGSKA (reference sequence). This CDR3 has 12 amino acids. Trimming took 2 bases from V and 3 from J, leaving 7 bases between them. The source is a male donor with ankylosing spondylitis. The gene calls are TRBV20-1 and TRBJ1-2; D possibly corresponds to TRBD1 (6 bases). The sample was synovial fluid, either unsorted or a sorted T cell fraction (not recorded which). Written as DNA, the CDR3 is TGCAGTGCTAGAAACAGGGACTATGGCTACACCTTC. Residues: CSARNRDYGYTF.